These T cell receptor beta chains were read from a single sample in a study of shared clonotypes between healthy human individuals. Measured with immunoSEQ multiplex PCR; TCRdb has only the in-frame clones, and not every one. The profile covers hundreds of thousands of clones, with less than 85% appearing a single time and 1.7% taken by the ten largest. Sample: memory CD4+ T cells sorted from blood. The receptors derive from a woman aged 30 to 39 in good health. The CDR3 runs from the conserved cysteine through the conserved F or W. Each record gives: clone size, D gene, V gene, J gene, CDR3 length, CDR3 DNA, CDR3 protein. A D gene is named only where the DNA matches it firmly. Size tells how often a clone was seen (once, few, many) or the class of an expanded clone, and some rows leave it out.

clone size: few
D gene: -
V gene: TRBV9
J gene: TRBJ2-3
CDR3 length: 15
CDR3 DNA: TGTGCCAGCAGCGTAGCCCAACAGCCGTCTGATACGCAGTATTTT
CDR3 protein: CASSVAQQPSDTQYF

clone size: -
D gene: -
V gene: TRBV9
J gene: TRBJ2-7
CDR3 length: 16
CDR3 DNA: TGTGCCAGCAGCGTAGGGGACATCGCCAGCTCCTACGAGCAGTACTTC
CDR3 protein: CASSVGDIASSYEQYF

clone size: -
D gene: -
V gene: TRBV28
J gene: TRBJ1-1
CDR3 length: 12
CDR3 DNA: TGTGCCAGCAGTTTATCGGCATTCGGAGCTTTCTTT
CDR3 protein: CASSLSAFGAFF

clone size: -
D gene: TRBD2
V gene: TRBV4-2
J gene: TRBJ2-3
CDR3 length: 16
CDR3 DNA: TGTGCCAGCAGCCAAGATTGGACTAGTGGTCCAGATACGCAGTATTTT
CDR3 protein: CASSQDWTSGPDTQYF

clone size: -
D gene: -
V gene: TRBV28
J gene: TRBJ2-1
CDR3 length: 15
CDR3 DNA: TGTGCCAGCAGCCTCCCGGTTAGCAAGATCAATGAGCAGTTCTTC
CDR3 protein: CASSLPVSKINEQFF

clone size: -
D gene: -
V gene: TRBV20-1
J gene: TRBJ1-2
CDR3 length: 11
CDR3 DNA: TGCAGTGCTCCGGGGTACTATGGCTACACCTTC
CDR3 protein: CSAPGYYGYTF

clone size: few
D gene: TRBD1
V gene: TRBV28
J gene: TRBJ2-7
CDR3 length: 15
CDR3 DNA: TGTGCCAGCAGCACTTGGACAGGGGACCCCTACGAGCAGTACTTC
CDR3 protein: CASSTWTGDPYEQYF

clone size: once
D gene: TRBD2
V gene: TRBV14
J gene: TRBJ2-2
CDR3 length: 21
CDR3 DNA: TGTGCCAGCAGCCAAGATCCAAGACTAGCGGGAGTTTTTACGGACACCGGGGAGCTGTTTTTT
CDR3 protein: CASSQDPRLAGVFTDTGELFF

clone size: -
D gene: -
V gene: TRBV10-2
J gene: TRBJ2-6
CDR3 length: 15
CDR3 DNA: TGCGCCAGCATGGAGGGAATCTCTGGGGCCAACGTCCTGACTTTC
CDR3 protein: CASMEGISGANVLTF

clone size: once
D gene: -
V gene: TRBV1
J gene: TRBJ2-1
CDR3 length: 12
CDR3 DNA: TGCACCAGCAGCCCCAATGGGAATGAGCAGTTCTTC
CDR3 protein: CTSSPNGNEQFF

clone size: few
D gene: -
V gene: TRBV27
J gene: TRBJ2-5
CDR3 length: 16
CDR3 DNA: TGTGCCAGCAGTATCAAGACACCCCTCGGCCCGGAGACCCAGTACTTC
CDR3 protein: CASSIKTPLGPETQYF

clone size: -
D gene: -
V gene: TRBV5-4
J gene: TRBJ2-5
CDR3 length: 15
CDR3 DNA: TGTGCCAGCAGCCATGGAGTCCAGCCCCAAGAGACCCAGTACTTC
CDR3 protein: CASSHGVQPQETQYF

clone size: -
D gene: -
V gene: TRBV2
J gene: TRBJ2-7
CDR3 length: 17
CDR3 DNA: TGTGCCAGCAGTGAAGCTGACAGGGCGGGAGGTAAGGGAGAGCAGTACTTC
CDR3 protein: CASSEADRAGGKGEQYF

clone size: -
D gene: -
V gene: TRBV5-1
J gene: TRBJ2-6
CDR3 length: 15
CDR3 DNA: TGCGCCAGCAGCCTCGGGGATACTGGGGCCAACGTCCTGACTTTC
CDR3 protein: CASSLGDTGANVLTF

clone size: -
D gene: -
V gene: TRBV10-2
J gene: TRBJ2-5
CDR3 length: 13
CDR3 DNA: TGCGCCAGCAGGGAAGTAATACAAGAGACCCAGTACTTC
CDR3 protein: CASREVIQETQYF

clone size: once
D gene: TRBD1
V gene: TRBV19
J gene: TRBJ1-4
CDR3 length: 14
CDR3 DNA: TGTGCCAGTAGCCTACAGGGGGATAATGAAAAACTGTTTTTT
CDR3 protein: CASSLQGDNEKLFF

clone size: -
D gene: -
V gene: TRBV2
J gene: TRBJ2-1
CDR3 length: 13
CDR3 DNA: TGTGCCAGCAGTGGTCAGGTATACAATGAGCAGTTCTTC
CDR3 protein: CASSGQVYNEQFF

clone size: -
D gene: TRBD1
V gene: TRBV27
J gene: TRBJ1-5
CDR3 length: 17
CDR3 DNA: TGTGCCAGCAGTTTAAGGTCTCAGGGGGGCGGCAATCAGCCCCAGCATTTT
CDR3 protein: CASSLRSQGGGNQPQHF

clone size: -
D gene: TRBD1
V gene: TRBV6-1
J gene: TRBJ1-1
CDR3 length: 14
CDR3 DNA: TGTGCCAGCAGTTTGGGACAGATGAACACTGAAGCTTTCTTT
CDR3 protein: CASSLGQMNTEAFF

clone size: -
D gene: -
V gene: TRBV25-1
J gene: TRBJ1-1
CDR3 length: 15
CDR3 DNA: TGTGCCAGCAGTGAAGCTGTAGGGGGAAAGACTGAAGCTTTCTTT
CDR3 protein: CASSEAVGGKTEAFF

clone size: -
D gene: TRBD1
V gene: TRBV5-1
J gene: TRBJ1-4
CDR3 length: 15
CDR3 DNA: TGCGCCAGCAGCTTGGAAGGCAGGGGGCATGAAAAACTGTTTTTT
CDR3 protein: CASSLEGRGHEKLFF

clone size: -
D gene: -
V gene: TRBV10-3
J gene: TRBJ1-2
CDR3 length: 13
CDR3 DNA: TGTGCCATCAGTGACCCCAGAGAGGGGGGCTACACCTTC
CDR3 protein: CAISDPREGGYTF

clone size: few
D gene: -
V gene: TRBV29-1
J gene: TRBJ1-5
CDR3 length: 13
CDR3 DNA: TGCAGCGTTAACCGGGGAGGGAATCAGCCCCAGCATTTT
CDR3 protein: CSVNRGGNQPQHF

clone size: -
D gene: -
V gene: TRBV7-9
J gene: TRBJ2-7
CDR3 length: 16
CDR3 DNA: TGTGCCAGCAGCTTAGCTCTAGGAGGGAGTAGTTACGAGCAGTACTTC
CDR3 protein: CASSLALGGSSYEQYF

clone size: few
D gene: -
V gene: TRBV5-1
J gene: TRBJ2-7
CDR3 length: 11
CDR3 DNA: TGCGCCAGCACCTGGGGGGACGAGCAGTACTTC
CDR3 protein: CASTWGDEQYF

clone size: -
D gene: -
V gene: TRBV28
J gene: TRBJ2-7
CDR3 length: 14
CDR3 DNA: TGTGCCAGCAGTTCGACCGGGCCAACCTACGAGCAGTACTTC
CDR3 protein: CASSSTGPTYEQYF

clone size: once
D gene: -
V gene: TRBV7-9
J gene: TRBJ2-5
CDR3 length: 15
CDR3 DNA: TGTGCCAGCAGCCTCGCCGGGACTGGGCGCGAGACCCAGTACTTC
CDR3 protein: CASSLAGTGRETQYF

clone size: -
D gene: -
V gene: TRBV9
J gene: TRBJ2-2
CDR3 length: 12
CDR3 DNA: TGTGCCAGCAGCGTAGGGTCCGGGGAGCTGTTTTTT
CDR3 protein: CASSVGSGELFF

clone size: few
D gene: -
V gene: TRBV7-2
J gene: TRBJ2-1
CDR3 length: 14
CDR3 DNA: TGTGCCAGCAGCTTAGGGTCGACCTACAATGAGCAGTTCTTC
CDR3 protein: CASSLGSTYNEQFF

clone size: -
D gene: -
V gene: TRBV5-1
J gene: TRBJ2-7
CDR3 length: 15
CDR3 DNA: TGCGCCAGCAGCTTGCTGGCGGGGGCTCAGTACGAGCAGTACTTC
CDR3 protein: CASSLLAGAQYEQYF

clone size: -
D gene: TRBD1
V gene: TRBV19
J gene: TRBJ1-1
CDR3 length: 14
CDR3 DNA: TGTGCCAGTACCGCCAACAGGGGAAACACTGAAGCTTTCTTT
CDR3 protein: CASTANRGNTEAFF

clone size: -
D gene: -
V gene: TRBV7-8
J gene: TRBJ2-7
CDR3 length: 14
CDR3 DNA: TGTGCCAGCAGCCCAAACCGGGGGGCGGACGAGCAGTACTTC
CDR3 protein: CASSPNRGADEQYF

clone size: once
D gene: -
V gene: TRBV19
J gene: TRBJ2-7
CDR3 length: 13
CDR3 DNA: TGTGCCAGTAGTGCCCCTCACTCCTACGAGCAGTACTTC
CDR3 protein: CASSAPHSYEQYF

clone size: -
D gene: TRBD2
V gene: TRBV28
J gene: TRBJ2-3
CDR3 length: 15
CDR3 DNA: TGTGCCACCCACCCCCCCCTAGCGGCCACAGATACGCAGTATTTT
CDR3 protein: CATHPPLAATDTQYF

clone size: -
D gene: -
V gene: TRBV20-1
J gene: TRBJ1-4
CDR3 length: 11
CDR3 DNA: TGCAGTGCGGTTGGGAGTGAAAAACTGTTTTTT
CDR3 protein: CSAVGSEKLFF

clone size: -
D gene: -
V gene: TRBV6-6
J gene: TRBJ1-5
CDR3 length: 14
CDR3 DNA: TGTGCCAGCAGTTACTTAAGTAGCAATCAGCCCCAGCATTTT
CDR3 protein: CASSYLSSNQPQHF

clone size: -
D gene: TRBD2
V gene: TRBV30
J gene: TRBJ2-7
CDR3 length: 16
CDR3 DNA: TGTGCCTGGAGTGTTCCCTTAGGGCGGGGGAAGGACGAGCAGTACTTC
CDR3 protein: CAWSVPLGRGKDEQYF

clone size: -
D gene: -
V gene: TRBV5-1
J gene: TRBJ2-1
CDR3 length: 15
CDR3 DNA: TGCGCCAGCAGCTTGTCCTCTAGCCTATACAATGAGCAGTTCTTC
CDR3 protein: CASSLSSSLYNEQFF

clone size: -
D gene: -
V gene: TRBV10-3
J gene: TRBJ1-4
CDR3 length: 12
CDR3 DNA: TGTGCCATCAGAGGGGGGAGTGAAAAACTGTTTTTT
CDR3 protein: CAIRGGSEKLFF

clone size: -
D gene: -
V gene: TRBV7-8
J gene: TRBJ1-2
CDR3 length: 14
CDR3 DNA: TGTGCCAGCAGCCCAATCGGGGCCTGGGGTGGCTACACCTTC
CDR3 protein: CASSPIGAWGGYTF

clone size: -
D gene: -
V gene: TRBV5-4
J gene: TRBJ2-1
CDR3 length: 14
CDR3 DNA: TGTGCCAGCAGCCCCCCGGACCCAAACAATGAGCAGTTCTTC
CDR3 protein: CASSPPDPNNEQFF